Given below is one TCR beta chain in context. What it recognizes is unknown. Here immunoSEQ multiplex PCR was the method, and the copy in TCRdb shows in-frame clones only, minus some. The repertoire holds tens of thousands of clones, with about 88% as singletons. This entry belongs to a study of OX40 agonist ivuxolimab in advanced cancers. Study outcomes and limitations: CD4+ and CD8+ blood T cells expanded clonally by week 6 at 0.1 to 3.0 mg/kg. The study did not work out the antigen specificity of the expanded peripheral T cells.

The specimen was CD4+ or CD8+ T cells sorted from blood, collected in a trial of the OX40 agonist ivuxolimab. The receptor was isolated from an adult with an advanced solid tumor such as melanoma, head and neck, liver or kidney cancer.

The CDR3 nucleotides read TGTGCCAGCAGCGGTGGGACTAGCGGGGGAAATGAGCAGTTCTTC. It specifies CASSGGTSGGNEQFF. The chain recombines TRBV9 with TRBJ2-1; 14 bases map to TRBD2. The V and J ends lost 3 bases and 7 bases, in that order; junction bases with no gene match: 3. The germline V gene encodes CDR1 SGDLS and CDR2 YYNGEE. CDR3 size: 15 residues.